This T cell receptor (beta chain) was captured by sequencing in a study of blood T cell repertoires in COVID-19. Study at large: Donors in the United States, Italy and Spain gave samples during acute or convalescent COVID-19. PBMCs, B-cell-depleted T cells, or T cells were the source of the cDNA or gDNA that made up the material.

Original handling: Amplification of reference gene primers was used by the study to estimate nucleated cell counts. Produced via immunoSEQ multiplex PCR; TCRdb's table is partial and in-frame only. The V and J calls and clone size were taken over from that table, and D and trimming were inferred from the DNA. The sample includes tens of thousands of clones, 60% to 80% seen only once; the top ten take roughly 17%. The CDR3 extends over 16 amino acids. Per germline, CDR1 KGHSH and CDR2 LQKENI. V was pared by 4 bases and J by 0 bases, with 12 bases between. The sample was peripheral blood. This rearrangement joins TRBV18 to TRBJ2-2; perhaps TRBD1 as D (6 bases). This TCR was recovered from a human donor in a cohort sampled during active COVID-19. CDR3 DNA: TGTGCCAGCTCACGTGACAGGAGAACGAACACCGGGGAGCTGTTTTTT. Its translation is CASSRDRRTNTGELFF.